These 9 T cell receptor beta chains were sequenced from one sample in a study of post-analysis software for immune sequencing data. General observations from the study: When patients were compared with controls, a handful of TRBV segments were more frequent, TRBV5-6, TRBV5-1 and TRBV20-1 among them.

Which antigens these TCRs recognize remains unknown. The library was made from cDNA and included unique molecular identifiers. TCRdb recomputed calls from the PCR reads with MiXCR, one row per CDR3 protein. This table holds roughly 650,000 distinct CDR3 sequences, approximately 59% found once. The sample was blood. Source of these receptors: a girl aged 2 to 10 with multiple sclerosis.

V and J are TRBV12-3 or TRBV12-4 and TRBJ2-5, with D uncertain. The V end lost 3 bases, the J end lost 5 bases, and 10 bases lay between the germline ends. The CDR3 totals 13 residues. The CDR3 loop is CASSFGTLETQYF. As DNA, the CDR3 is TGTGCCAGCAGTTTCGGCACGCTGGAGACCCAGTACTTC.

There are a few counts of this clonotype. V gene TRBV9 combines with J gene TRBJ1-2; the D is unclear. The CDR3 totals 13 residues. Germline V gene lookup returns CDR1 SGDLS and CDR2 YYNGEE. V gave up 2 bases and J gave up 1 base, with 6 bases separating them. As DNA, the CDR3 is TGTGCCAGCAGCGTGGCGTTTAACTATGGCTACACCTTC. As protein: CASSVAFNYGYTF.

The chain joins TRBV6-4 to TRBJ2-7; TRBD1 aligns across 9 bases. Trimming removed 6 bases from V and 3 bases from J; junction bases left unmatched: 6. Germline lookup yields CDR1 MRHNA and CDR2 SNTAGT. The CDR3 loop spans 14 amino acids. The CDR3 region has the DNA TGTGCCAGCAGCGCCGACAGGGGGGACTACGAGCAGTACTTC. This encodes CASSADRGDYEQYF.

This clonotype was observed a handful of times. The V call is TRBV12-3 or TRBV12-4, the J call TRBJ2-5; perhaps D is TRBD1 or TRBD2 (5 bases each). This CDR3 has 13 amino acids. The V end was cut by 6 bases, the J end by 5 bases, with 13 bases between. CDR3 DNA sequence: TGTGCCAGCAGGCCCTCAGGGACGGAGACCCAGTACTTC. Protein: CASRPSGTETQYF.

The chain joins TRBV12-3 or TRBV12-4 to TRBJ2-2; TRBD1 matches 11 bases. The CDR3 spans 15 residues. Unmatched junction bases numbered 6, after V lost 6 bases and J lost 6 bases. CDR3 coding DNA: TGTGCCAGCAGCCCGGACAGGGGGCGCCCCGGGGAGCTGTTTTTT. It codes for CASSPDRGRPGELFF.

The chain links TRBV7-9 to TRBJ1-4; tentatively, D is TRBD1 (6 bases). There are 15 residues in the CDR3. The germline V gene has CDR1 SEHNR and CDR2 FQNEAQ (reference sequence). Deletions cut 6 bases from V and 0 bases from J, with 11 bases between. This CDR3 reads CASSYPGATNEKLFF. In nucleotides, the CDR3 is TGTGCCAGCAGTTACCCAGGGGCAACTAATGAAAAACTGTTTTTT. Supplemented by reference TRBV7-9 and TRBJ1-4, the full variable domain reads DTGVSQNPRHKITKRGQNVTFRCDPISEHNRLYWYRQTLGQGPEFLTYFQNEAQLEKSRLLSDRFSAERPKGSFSTLEIQRTEQGDSAMYLCASSYPGATNEKLFFGSGTQLSVL.

The chain employs TRBV6-6 and TRBJ1-1; no reliable D call. Germline CDR1 and CDR2: MNHNY and SVGAGI (reference sequence). V was shortened by 3 bases and J by 1 base, with 9 bases between the two germline ends. The CDR3 length is 14 residues. Written as DNA, the CDR3 is TGTGCCAGCAGTTATTCGACATCGAACACTGAAGCTTTCTTT. Amino acid sequence: CASSYSTSNTEAFF.

The chain links TRBV7-9 to TRBJ2-3, with 7 bases fitting TRBD1. CDR3 length: 13 residues. Germline V CDR1 and CDR2: SEHNR, FQNEAQ (reference sequence). The J segment lost 4 bases and the V segment lost 4 bases, leaving 2 bases of the junction unmatched. The CDR3 protein is CASSWGTADTQYF. CDR3 nucleotides: TGTGCCAGCAGCTGGGGGACAGCAGATACGCAGTATTTT.

The chain joins TRBV20-1 to TRBJ1-5; 9 positions match TRBD1. J gave up 7 bases and V 4 bases, and 8 bases lay outside the gene matches. CDR3 length equals 14 residues. The germline gives CDR1 DFQATT, CDR2 SNEGSKA (reference sequence). The CDR3 spells CSANRDREGQPQHF. In DNA, the CDR3 is TGCAGTGCTAACCGGGACAGGGAGGGGCAGCCCCAGCATTTT.